This TCR beta chain was obtained from a study of blood T cell repertoires in COVID-19. Looking at the study overall: Acute and convalescent COVID-19 samples came from the United States, Italy and Spain. The cDNA or gDNA used as material had been derived from T cells, B-cell-depleted T cells, or PBMCs.

V shed 6 bases and J shed 8 bases, with 16 bases lying between them. CDR3 size: 14 residues. Germline assignment: CDR1 MNHEY and CDR2 SVGAGI. Source study methods: How many nucleated cells were present was estimated from reference gene primer amplification. Libraries were prepared by immunoSEQ multiplex PCR; TCRdb keeps only in-frame clonotypes and omits some of them. V, J and clone size were drawn from that table, and D and trimming were deduced from the DNA. In the table there are 130,000 to 150,000 clones, around 87% of which are singletons. The clonotype was recovered from a man older than 75 with acute or convalescent COVID-19. The genes are TRBV6-5 and TRBJ1-4; D might be TRBD1 (5 bases). The sequencing input was peripheral blood. CDR3 residues: CASSNTGEEEKLFF. The DNA for the CDR3 is TGTGCCAGCAGCAACACGGGGGAGGAGGAAAAACTGTTTTTT.